What follows is one T cell receptor (beta chain) and its context. Its antigen is not known. The data are from a study of metastatic and nonmetastatic thyroid tumors. On the study more broadly: The comparison covered peripheral blood and tumor or nodule tissue in malignant and benign thyroid patients.

Until they underwent thyroid surgery, no patient had received any treatment. Points from the study as a whole: Relative to benign nodules, malignant thyroid tumors were reportedly characterized by significantly elevated TCR beta diversity in blood and tumor.

CDR3 length: 15 residues. V shed 1 base and J 2 bases; nucleotides not matched to a gene: 5. Germline lookup yields CDR1 DFQATT and CDR2 SNEGSKA (reference sequence). In the authors' methods: Construction of a distant-metastasis classifier for papillary thyroid cancer relied on CDR3 differences across clinicopathological groups. MiXCR was used by TCRdb to re-call the PCR reads. TCRdb assigned the V and J calls; the authors' analysis was not used. The sample contains more than 40,000 clones, around 24% of which appear only once. Source material: tumor tissue. The rearrangement joins TRBV20-1 to TRBJ2-7, with TRBD2 matching over 10 bases. This TCR was sampled from a female donor with papillary thyroid cancer or a benign thyroid nodule (not recorded which). Some clones in this sample may be carry-over from other donors' samples. CDR3 region: CSARAGTSDTYEQYF. DNA for the CDR3: TGCAGTGCTAGAGCCGGGACTAGCGACACCTACGAGCAGTACTTC.